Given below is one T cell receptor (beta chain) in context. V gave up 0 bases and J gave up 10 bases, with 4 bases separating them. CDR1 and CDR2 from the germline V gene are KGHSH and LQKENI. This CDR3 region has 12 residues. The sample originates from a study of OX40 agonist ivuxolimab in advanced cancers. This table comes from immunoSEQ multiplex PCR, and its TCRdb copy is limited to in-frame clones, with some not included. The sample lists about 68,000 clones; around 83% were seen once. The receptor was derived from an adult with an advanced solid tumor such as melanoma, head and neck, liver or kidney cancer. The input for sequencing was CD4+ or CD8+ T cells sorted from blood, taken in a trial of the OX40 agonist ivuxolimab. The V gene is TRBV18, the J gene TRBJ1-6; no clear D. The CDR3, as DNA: TGTGCCAGCTCACCACCTAGCTCACCCCTCCACTTT. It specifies CASSPPSSPLHF.